This is a list of T cell receptor beta chains from one sample in a study of shared T cell receptors in the human thymus. Profiled with immunoSEQ multiplex PCR; TCRdb holds only in-frame clones, not every one. The data hold 700,000 to 750,000 clones, with approximately 85% observed a single time. This sample was shared with a second study, whose subject was human thymus T cells.

Sequenced: thymocytes. All receptors come from a girl under three years old with a congenital heart defect. Each CDR3 is given with its conserved first and last residue. The D gene is left open where the match is weak. Not every row has a clone size; where given, it reads once, few, many or a size class.

d_gene: NA
abundance: few
v_gene: TRBV10-1
j_gene: TRBJ1-3
CDR3aa: CASSEDGEGSGNTIYF
CDR3nt: TGCGCCAGCAGTGAGGATGGAGAGGGATCGGGAAACACCATATATTTT

d_gene: TRBD1
abundance: NA
v_gene: TRBV19
j_gene: TRBJ1-1
CDR3aa: CASSGGQGAGLYQTEAFF
CDR3nt: TGTGCCAGTAGTGGGGGACAGGGGGCCGGCCTTTACCAAACTGAAGCTTTCTTT

d_gene: TRBD2
abundance: NA
v_gene: TRBV25-1
j_gene: TRBJ2-3
CDR3aa: CASSEWLADTDTQYF
CDR3nt: TGTGCCAGCAGTGAATGGCTAGCGGACACAGATACGCAGTATTTT

d_gene: NA
abundance: NA
v_gene: TRBV5-4
j_gene: TRBJ1-2
CDR3aa: CASSAPGTYISDTF
CDR3nt: TGTGCCAGCAGCGCACCCGGGACATATATTAGTGACACCTTC

d_gene: NA
abundance: NA
v_gene: TRBV19
j_gene: TRBJ1-6
CDR3aa: CASSRRQANSPLHF
CDR3nt: TGTGCCAGTAGTCGGCGCCAGGCTAATTCACCCCTCCACTTT

d_gene: TRBD1
abundance: NA
v_gene: TRBV6-5
j_gene: TRBJ1-2
CDR3aa: CASKGAKNYGYTF
CDR3nt: TGTGCCAGCAAGGGGGCGAAGAACTATGGCTACACCTTC

d_gene: TRBD2
abundance: NA
v_gene: TRBV2
j_gene: TRBJ2-3
CDR3aa: CASSRHACGGASDTQYF
CDR3nt: TGTGCCAGCAGCCGACACGCTTGCGGGGGGGCTTCAGATACGCAGTATTTT

d_gene: NA
abundance: NA
v_gene: TRBV19
j_gene: TRBJ1-5
CDR3aa: CASSIDVEGGPRSSNQPQHF
CDR3nt: TGTGCCAGTAGTATAGACGTGGAAGGCGGCCCCAGATCATCTAATCAGCCCCAGCATTTT

d_gene: NA
abundance: NA
v_gene: TRBV2
j_gene: TRBJ1-6
CDR3aa: CASSEARAGVYNSPLHF
CDR3nt: TGTGCCAGCAGTGAAGCGAGGGCAGGGGTGTATAATTCACCCCTCCACTTT

d_gene: NA
abundance: few
v_gene: TRBV13
j_gene: TRBJ2-4
CDR3aa: CASSPGHADF
CDR3nt: TGTGCCAGCAGCCCGGGACATGCGGACTTC

d_gene: NA
abundance: NA
v_gene: TRBV6-1
j_gene: TRBJ1-2
CDR3aa: CASSDNWNRASLYYGYTF
CDR3nt: TGTGCCAGCAGTGATAATTGGAACAGGGCAAGCCTCTACTATGGCTACACCTTC

d_gene: NA
abundance: NA
v_gene: TRBV6-6
j_gene: TRBJ1-2
CDR3aa: CASRPGRELAFGYTF
CDR3nt: TGTGCCAGCAGACCGGGCAGGGAATTGGCATTTGGCTACACCTTC

d_gene: NA
abundance: NA
v_gene: TRBV9
j_gene: TRBJ1-1
CDR3aa: CASSVVGGEAEAFF
CDR3nt: TGTGCCAGCAGCGTAGTGGGGGGAGAAGCTGAAGCTTTCTTT

d_gene: TRBD1
abundance: NA
v_gene: TRBV28
j_gene: TRBJ2-7
CDR3aa: CASETGGEQYF
CDR3nt: TGTGCCAGCGAAACAGGGGGCGAGCAGTACTTC

d_gene: TRBD1
abundance: NA
v_gene: TRBV7-9
j_gene: TRBJ1-1
CDR3aa: CASSLSGGNTEAFF
CDR3nt: TGTGCCAGCAGCTTATCAGGGGGCAACACTGAAGCTTTCTTT

d_gene: NA
abundance: once
v_gene: TRBV6-1
j_gene: TRBJ1-5
CDR3aa: CASSERRSLIQPQHF
CDR3nt: TGTGCCAGCAGTGAACGGAGAAGTTTAATTCAGCCCCAGCATTTT

d_gene: TRBD2
abundance: NA
v_gene: TRBV9
j_gene: TRBJ2-3
CDR3aa: CASSPGTSGGPGQGTDTQYF
CDR3nt: TGTGCCAGCAGCCCTGGGACTAGCGGGGGCCCTGGTCAGGGCACAGATACGCAGTATTTT

d_gene: NA
abundance: NA
v_gene: TRBV5-8
j_gene: TRBJ2-2
CDR3aa: CASSLTRHGELFF
CDR3nt: TGTGCCAGCAGCTTAACGCGGCACGGGGAGCTGTTTTTT

d_gene: NA
abundance: NA
v_gene: TRBV7-6
j_gene: TRBJ1-2
CDR3aa: CASSLGRTLEARLTF
CDR3nt: TGTGCCAGCAGCTTAGGCCGAACCTTAGAAGCAAGACTCACCTTC

d_gene: NA
abundance: NA
v_gene: TRBV15
j_gene: TRBJ2-2
CDR3aa: CATSKVWGVGETGELFF
CDR3nt: TGTGCCACCAGCAAAGTGTGGGGGGTTGGGGAAACCGGGGAGCTGTTTTTT

d_gene: TRBD1
abundance: once
v_gene: TRBV14
j_gene: TRBJ1-2
CDR3aa: CASSPNRGGYTF
CDR3nt: TGTGCCAGCAGCCCCAACAGGGGCGGCTACACCTTC

d_gene: NA
abundance: NA
v_gene: TRBV5-1
j_gene: TRBJ2-7
CDR3aa: CASSLVGPRDEQYF
CDR3nt: TGCGCCAGCAGCTTGGTGGGTCCCAGGGACGAGCAGTACTTC

d_gene: NA
abundance: NA
v_gene: TRBV7-2
j_gene: TRBJ1-1
CDR3aa: CASSPTRTLKAFF
CDR3nt: TGTGCCAGCAGCCCCACGAGAACGTTAAAAGCTTTCTTT

d_gene: NA
abundance: NA
v_gene: TRBV9
j_gene: TRBJ2-5
CDR3aa: CASSVSGASKETQYF
CDR3nt: TGTGCCAGCAGCGTAAGTGGAGCCTCCAAAGAGACCCAGTACTTC

d_gene: NA
abundance: NA
v_gene: TRBV27
j_gene: TRBJ2-3
CDR3aa: CASSLSRGWTQYF
CDR3nt: TGTGCCAGCAGTTTGAGTCGGGGGTGGACGCAGTATTTT

d_gene: NA
abundance: NA
v_gene: TRBV28
j_gene: TRBJ2-7
CDR3aa: CASNTGLANHEQYF
CDR3nt: TGTGCCAGCAACACTGGGCTAGCGAACCACGAGCAGTACTTC

d_gene: NA
abundance: NA
v_gene: TRBV18
j_gene: TRBJ1-3
CDR3aa: CASSPTGKENTIYF
CDR3nt: TGTGCCAGCTCACCAACAGGGAAGGAGAACACCATATATTTT

d_gene: TRBD2
abundance: NA
v_gene: TRBV27
j_gene: TRBJ2-1
CDR3aa: CASSSERGPGDEQFF
CDR3nt: TGTGCCAGCAGTTCCGAGCGGGGGCCCGGGGATGAGCAGTTCTTC

d_gene: NA
abundance: NA
v_gene: TRBV9
j_gene: TRBJ2-2
CDR3aa: CASSSDTGELFF
CDR3nt: TGTGCCAGCAGCTCTGACACCGGGGAGCTGTTTTTT

d_gene: NA
abundance: NA
v_gene: TRBV5-4
j_gene: TRBJ2-7
CDR3aa: CASRTDGGPYEQYF
CDR3nt: TGTGCCAGCAGGACCGACGGGGGACCCTACGAGCAGTACTTC

d_gene: NA
abundance: NA
v_gene: TRBV19
j_gene: TRBJ2-5
CDR3aa: CATSVIEQETQYF
CDR3nt: TGTGCCACCTCAGTGATTGAACAAGAGACCCAGTACTTC

d_gene: NA
abundance: NA
v_gene: TRBV29-1
j_gene: TRBJ1-2
CDR3aa: CSVEEVVRANYGYTF
CDR3nt: TGCAGCGTTGAGGAGGTTGTACGAGCTAACTATGGCTACACCTTC

d_gene: NA
abundance: once
v_gene: TRBV10-3
j_gene: TRBJ1-5
CDR3aa: CAISESKSFKILPQHF
CDR3nt: TGTGCCATCAGTGAGTCGAAGAGTTTCAAAATCCTTCCCCAGCATTTT

d_gene: TRBD1
abundance: NA
v_gene: TRBV2
j_gene: TRBJ1-1
CDR3aa: CASSPPKRQGSIDGTEAFF
CDR3nt: TGTGCCAGCAGCCCCCCGAAAAGACAGGGTAGCATTGATGGGACTGAAGCTTTCTTT

d_gene: NA
abundance: NA
v_gene: TRBV5-6
j_gene: TRBJ1-2
CDR3aa: CASSHKIESEGYTF
CDR3nt: TGTGCCAGCAGCCATAAAATCGAGTCTGAGGGCTACACCTTC

d_gene: NA
abundance: NA
v_gene: TRBV5-1
j_gene: TRBJ1-2
CDR3aa: CASSLEGRGPDYTF
CDR3nt: TGCGCCAGCAGCTTGGAGGGCAGGGGACCCGATTACACCTTC

d_gene: TRBD1
abundance: NA
v_gene: TRBV9
j_gene: TRBJ1-3
CDR3aa: CASSEDRVGNTIYF
CDR3nt: TGTGCCAGCAGCGAGGACAGGGTGGGAAACACCATATATTTT

d_gene: TRBD1
abundance: NA
v_gene: TRBV5-4
j_gene: TRBJ2-7
CDR3aa: CASSFQQGGTEQYF
CDR3nt: TGTGCCAGCAGCTTCCAACAGGGGGGTACAGAGCAGTACTTC

d_gene: TRBD1
abundance: NA
v_gene: TRBV15
j_gene: TRBJ2-3
CDR3aa: CATSRGQGAGTDTQYF
CDR3nt: TGTGCCACCAGCAGAGGACAGGGGGCTGGCACAGATACGCAGTATTTT

d_gene: TRBD1
abundance: once
v_gene: TRBV9
j_gene: TRBJ1-1
CDR3aa: CASSDEDRVGGTEAFF
CDR3nt: TGTGCCAGCAGCGATGAGGACAGGGTGGGAGGCACTGAAGCTTTCTTT

d_gene: TRBD1
abundance: once
v_gene: TRBV11-2
j_gene: TRBJ1-2
CDR3aa: CASSPTNPDRGAFYHGYTF
CDR3nt: TGTGCCAGCAGCCCTACGAACCCGGACAGGGGGGCCTTTTACCATGGCTACACCTTC

d_gene: TRBD1
abundance: once
v_gene: TRBV4-1
j_gene: TRBJ1-2
CDR3aa: CASSPALRQGPDGYTF
CDR3nt: TGCGCCAGCAGCCCCGCCCTAAGACAGGGTCCGGATGGCTACACCTTC

d_gene: NA
abundance: NA
v_gene: TRBV2
j_gene: TRBJ2-5
CDR3aa: CASSLAETQYF
CDR3nt: TGTGCCAGCAGCCTAGCTGAGACCCAGTACTTC

d_gene: TRBD1
abundance: once
v_gene: TRBV4-1
j_gene: TRBJ1-5
CDR3aa: CASSQVLVRQGANQPQHF
CDR3nt: TGCGCCAGCAGCCAAGTACTAGTTAGACAGGGGGCCAATCAGCCCCAGCATTTT

d_gene: TRBD2
abundance: NA
v_gene: TRBV28
j_gene: TRBJ2-5
CDR3aa: CASSFGLAGYQETQYF
CDR3nt: TGTGCCAGCAGTTTCGGACTAGCGGGGTACCAAGAGACCCAGTACTTC

d_gene: NA
abundance: NA
v_gene: TRBV15
j_gene: TRBJ1-1
CDR3aa: CATSRNREAFF
CDR3nt: TGTGCCACCAGCAGGAACAGGGAAGCTTTCTTT

d_gene: TRBD2
abundance: NA
v_gene: TRBV7-3
j_gene: TRBJ2-7
CDR3aa: CASSLSDRLAGAPTPYEQYF
CDR3nt: TGTGCCAGCAGCTTAAGCGATCGGCTAGCGGGGGCCCCAACACCCTACGAGCAGTACTTC

d_gene: NA
abundance: NA
v_gene: TRBV27
j_gene: TRBJ1-5
CDR3aa: CASSRRRTDSNQPQHF
CDR3nt: TGTGCCAGCAGTCGCAGGCGAACTGATAGCAATCAGCCCCAGCATTTT

d_gene: NA
abundance: NA
v_gene: TRBV28
j_gene: TRBJ1-6
CDR3aa: CASSLGRALNSPLHF
CDR3nt: TGTGCCAGCAGTTTAGGCAGGGCGCTTAATTCACCCCTCCACTTT